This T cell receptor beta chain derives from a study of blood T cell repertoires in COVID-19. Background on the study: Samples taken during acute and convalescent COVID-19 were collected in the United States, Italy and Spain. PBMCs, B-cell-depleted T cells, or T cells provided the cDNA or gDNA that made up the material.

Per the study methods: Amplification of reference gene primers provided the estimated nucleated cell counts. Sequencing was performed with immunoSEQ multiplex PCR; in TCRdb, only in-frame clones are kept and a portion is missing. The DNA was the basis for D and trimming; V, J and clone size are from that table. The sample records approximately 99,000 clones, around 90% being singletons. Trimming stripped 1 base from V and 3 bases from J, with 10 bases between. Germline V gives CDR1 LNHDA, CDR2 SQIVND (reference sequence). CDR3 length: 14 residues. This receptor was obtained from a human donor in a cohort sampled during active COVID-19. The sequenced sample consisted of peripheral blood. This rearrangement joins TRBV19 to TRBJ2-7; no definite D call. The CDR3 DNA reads TGTGCCAGTAGTATAGGCGGTTTGGTCTACGAGCAGTACTTC. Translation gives CASSIGGLVYEQYF. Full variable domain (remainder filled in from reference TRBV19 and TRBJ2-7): DGGITQSPKYLFRKEGQNVTLSCEQNLNHDAMYWYRQDPGQGLRLIYYSQIVNDFQKGDIAEGYSVSREKKESFPLTVTSAQKNPTAFYLCASSIGGLVYEQYFGPGTRLTVT.